These T cell receptor beta chains were read from a single sample in a study of T cell changes during pregnancy in multiple sclerosis. Repertoires were generated with immunoSEQ multiplex PCR, while TCRdb's copy carries only in-frame clones and drops some. The sample records roughly 46,000 clones, about 94% being singletons. The sample was CD8+ T cells from peripheral blood mononuclear cells, taken in the first trimester of pregnancy. Source of these receptors: a female donor with multiple sclerosis, enrolled in a pregnancy study. CDR3s include the opening cysteine and the closing phenylalanine or tryptophan. The D gene is left open where the match is weak. Only part of the rows carry a size: once, few, many, or a class if the clone is expanded.

size: few
V: TRBV29-1
J: TRBJ1-2
D: .
length: 13
DNA: TGCAGCGTCGAAAATAGACAGCCCCATGGCTACACCTTC
CDR3: CSVENRQPHGYTF

size: .
V: TRBV7-3
J: TRBJ1-1
D: .
length: 13
DNA: TGTGCCAGCAGCTCCCGGGGGGGCACTGAAGCTTTCTTT
CDR3: CASSSRGGTEAFF

size: .
V: TRBV2
J: TRBJ2-1
D: .
length: 16
DNA: TGTGCCAGCAGTGAAAACTATCGGAGCTCCTACAATGAGCAGTTCTTC
CDR3: CASSENYRSSYNEQFF

size: .
V: TRBV5-4
J: TRBJ2-1
D: TRBD2
length: 15
DNA: TGTGCCAGCAGCTTGGTGTCTAGCGGGAGGTCTGAGCAGTTCTTC
CDR3: CASSLVSSGRSEQFF

size: .
V: TRBV5-1
J: TRBJ2-7
D: TRBD2
length: 15
DNA: TGCGCCAGCAGCTTGTTGCGCGGGGGATCCTACGAGCAGTACTTC
CDR3: CASSLLRGGSYEQYF

size: .
V: TRBV23-1
J: TRBJ2-6
D: TRBD1
length: 17
DNA: TGCGCCAGCAGTCAACCTAGGACAGGGGCCGGGGCCAACGTCCTGACTTTC
CDR3: CASSQPRTGAGANVLTF

size: .
V: TRBV27
J: TRBJ1-2
D: TRBD1
length: 17
DNA: TGTGCCAGCAGACGACCGGGACAGTGGAAGGGGGACTATGGCTACACCTTC
CDR3: CASRRPGQWKGDYGYTF

size: .
V: TRBV7-8
J: TRBJ1-1
D: TRBD1
length: 16
DNA: TGTGCCAGCAGCTTATCTCAAACAGGGGGAGACACTGAAGCTTTCTTT
CDR3: CASSLSQTGGDTEAFF

size: .
V: TRBV29-1
J: TRBJ2-1
D: TRBD2
length: 17
DNA: TGCAGCGTTGTTCTTCCATATACGAGCGGGAGTTTAGATGAGCAGTTCTTC
CDR3: CSVVLPYTSGSLDEQFF

size: .
V: TRBV9
J: TRBJ1-2
D: TRBD1
length: 15
DNA: TGTGCCAGCAGCGCCTCCGGGACAGACGTCTATGGCTACACCTTC
CDR3: CASSASGTDVYGYTF

size: .
V: TRBV29-1
J: TRBJ1-1
D: .
length: 12
DNA: TGCAGCGTTTCAGGGTGGAACACTGAAGCTTTCTTT
CDR3: CSVSGWNTEAFF

size: .
V: TRBV7-9
J: TRBJ1-4
D: TRBD1
length: 16
DNA: TGTGCCAGCAGCTCTTTCCGACAGGGAGCTAATGAAAAACTGTTTTTT
CDR3: CASSSFRQGANEKLFF

size: .
V: TRBV6-6
J: TRBJ2-7
D: TRBD1
length: 15
DNA: TGTGCCAGCAGGCCCGGGACAGGGGAGATCGACGAGCAGTACTTC
CDR3: CASRPGTGEIDEQYF

size: .
V: TRBV27
J: TRBJ2-2
D: TRBD1
length: 15
DNA: TGTGCCAGCAGTCACCGGGACAGGGTCACCGGGGAGCTGTTTTTT
CDR3: CASSHRDRVTGELFF

size: .
V: TRBV7-2
J: TRBJ1-6
D: .
length: 17
DNA: TGTGCCAGCAGCTTAGCTAAACGGGACTCCTATAATTCACCCCTCCACTTT
CDR3: CASSLAKRDSYNSPLHF

size: .
V: TRBV4-1
J: TRBJ2-7
D: .
length: 13
DNA: TGCGCCAGCAGCCAAGTCGGGGCCTACGAGCAGTACTTC
CDR3: CASSQVGAYEQYF

size: .
V: TRBV9
J: TRBJ1-6
D: TRBD1
length: 15
DNA: TGTGCCAGCAGCGTAGGGCAGGGGGTAGAGTCACCCCTCCACTTT
CDR3: CASSVGQGVESPLHF

size: .
V: TRBV5-4
J: TRBJ2-4
D: TRBD2
length: 16
DNA: TGTGCCAGCAGCTCTACGATCGGGAGGCGTGGAAACATTCAGTACTTC
CDR3: CASSSTIGRRGNIQYF

size: .
V: TRBV6-4
J: TRBJ2-3
D: TRBD2
length: 15
DNA: TGTGCCAGCAGTGACAGTGGCGGGAGTAGAGATACGCAGTATTTT
CDR3: CASSDSGGSRDTQYF

size: .
V: TRBV6-5
J: TRBJ2-7
D: .
length: 14
DNA: TGTGCCAGCAGGCCCCCTCAACAGTATCGGGAGCAGTACTTC
CDR3: CASRPPQQYREQYF

size: .
V: TRBV9
J: TRBJ2-7
D: .
length: 17
DNA: TGTGCCAGCAGCCCTAGCCTAGGAGATGAACGCACCTACGAGCAGTACTTC
CDR3: CASSPSLGDERTYEQYF

size: .
V: TRBV29-1
J: TRBJ2-1
D: TRBD2
length: 15
DNA: TGCAGCGTTGAAGCCGGGACTAGCGGGAGCGATGAGCAGTTCTTC
CDR3: CSVEAGTSGSDEQFF

size: .
V: TRBV5-4
J: TRBJ2-1
D: .
length: 17
DNA: TGTGCCAGCAGCGGGTACAGGGTTCTGAGCTCCTACAATGAGCAGTTCTTC
CDR3: CASSGYRVLSSYNEQFF

size: .
V: TRBV27
J: TRBJ2-3
D: .
length: 16
DNA: TGTGCCAGCAGTATTACTCCGGGACAAGGCACAGATACGCAGTATTTT
CDR3: CASSITPGQGTDTQYF

size: once
V: TRBV9
J: TRBJ1-2
D: .
length: 13
DNA: TGTGCCAGCAGCGTAGGGGGCCCCCAGGGCTACACCTTC
CDR3: CASSVGGPQGYTF

size: .
V: TRBV28
J: TRBJ2-5
D: .
length: 14
DNA: TGTGCCAGCAGTTTTACAGGGAGATCGTGGACCCAGTACTTC
CDR3: CASSFTGRSWTQYF

size: .
V: TRBV5-1
J: TRBJ1-1
D: .
length: 15
DNA: TGCGCCAGCAGCTTGAGGGGGGGTCAGGACACTGAAGCTTTCTTT
CDR3: CASSLRGGQDTEAFF

size: .
V: TRBV29-1
J: TRBJ2-7
D: TRBD1
length: 15
DNA: TGCAGCGTTAGCCGGGACAGGATGATCCCCTACGAGCAGTACTTC
CDR3: CSVSRDRMIPYEQYF

size: .
V: TRBV28
J: TRBJ2-7
D: .
length: 14
DNA: TGTGCCAGCAGTTTGGGGGGGCAATGGAACGAGCAGTACTTC
CDR3: CASSLGGQWNEQYF

size: .
V: TRBV2
J: TRBJ2-5
D: TRBD2
length: 15
DNA: TGTGCCAGCAATGGACTAGCGGGGGTTCAAGAGACCCAGTACTTC
CDR3: CASNGLAGVQETQYF

size: .
V: TRBV4-3
J: TRBJ2-7
D: TRBD2
length: 15
DNA: TGCGCCAGCAGCCAAGGCTACAGACTAGCGGGCGAGCAGTACTTC
CDR3: CASSQGYRLAGEQYF

size: once
V: TRBV2
J: TRBJ2-7
D: TRBD1
length: 15
DNA: TGTGCCAGCAGTGAAGCGACAGGGAGCTCCTACGAGCAGTACTTC
CDR3: CASSEATGSSYEQYF

size: .
V: TRBV5-4
J: TRBJ1-1
D: TRBD1
length: 16
DNA: TGTGCCAGCAGCCCTGGGACAGGCTCTATGAACACTGAAGCTTTCTTT
CDR3: CASSPGTGSMNTEAFF

size: once
V: TRBV10-3
J: TRBJ2-4
D: TRBD2
length: 21
DNA: TGTGCCATCAGTGACCGTGAGCAACTGGGACTAGCGGGAGAGGCCAAAAACATTCAGTACTTC
CDR3: CAISDREQLGLAGEAKNIQYF

size: .
V: TRBV6-4
J: TRBJ2-3
D: TRBD1
length: 15
DNA: TGTGCCAGCAGTGACTCGGGACAGGGCACAGATACGCAGTATTTT
CDR3: CASSDSGQGTDTQYF

size: .
V: TRBV7-6
J: TRBJ2-1
D: TRBD1
length: 13
DNA: TGTGCCAGCAGCCCCCCAACGGGGACAGGTCAGTTCTTC
CDR3: CASSPPTGTGQFF

size: .
V: TRBV7-3
J: TRBJ2-1
D: .
length: 13
DNA: TGTGCCAGCAGCTTAACGAGGGTGCATGAGCAGTTCTTC
CDR3: CASSLTRVHEQFF

size: .
V: TRBV4-2
J: TRBJ2-7
D: TRBD1
length: 15
DNA: TGTGCCAGCAGCCAAGTTGAGGGGGCAACCTACGAGCAGTACTTC
CDR3: CASSQVEGATYEQYF

size: .
V: TRBV11-2
J: TRBJ2-7
D: .
length: 14
DNA: TGTGCCAGCAGCTTTTTCACAGGGAGCTACGAGCAGTACTTC
CDR3: CASSFFTGSYEQYF

size: .
V: TRBV27
J: TRBJ2-1
D: .
length: 17
DNA: TGTGCCAGCAGTTCGACAGCTCTCCGAAGCTCCTACAATGAGCAGTTCTTC
CDR3: CASSSTALRSSYNEQFF

size: .
V: TRBV4-2
J: TRBJ2-7
D: .
length: 15
DNA: TGTGCCAGCAGCCATGCTCGGGACAACTCCTACGAGCAGTACTTC
CDR3: CASSHARDNSYEQYF

size: .
V: TRBV5-6
J: TRBJ2-1
D: TRBD2
length: 16
DNA: TGTGCCAGCAGCTTGGGGGGCGGGGGGTCCTACAATGAGCAGTTCTTC
CDR3: CASSLGGGGSYNEQFF

size: .
V: TRBV27
J: TRBJ1-5
D: .
length: 15
DNA: TGTGCCAGCAGTGCAACAGGGTTGGGCAATCAGCCCCAGCATTTT
CDR3: CASSATGLGNQPQHF

size: .
V: TRBV7-3
J: TRBJ2-7
D: .
length: 13
DNA: TGTGCCAGCAGCTTAAGCGGGTTCTCGGAGCAGTACTTC
CDR3: CASSLSGFSEQYF

size: .
V: TRBV9
J: TRBJ1-2
D: TRBD1
length: 14
DNA: TGTGCCAGCAGCGCTTCCAACAGGGGAGAAGGCTACACCTTC
CDR3: CASSASNRGEGYTF

size: .
V: TRBV28
J: TRBJ2-1
D: TRBD2
length: 13
DNA: TGTGCCAGCAGTTTTCTTAGCGGGGTTGAGCAGTTCTTC
CDR3: CASSFLSGVEQFF

size: .
V: TRBV19
J: TRBJ1-1
D: .
length: 11
DNA: TGTGCCAGTAGTCCAGGGTATGGCGCTTTCTTT
CDR3: CASSPGYGAFF

size: .
V: TRBV4-3
J: TRBJ2-2
D: .
length: 13
DNA: TGCGCCAGCAGCCAAGATCTCGCCGGGGAGCTGTTTTTT
CDR3: CASSQDLAGELFF

size: .
V: TRBV13
J: TRBJ2-7
D: TRBD2
length: 16
DNA: TGTGCCAGCAGCTTACCGACTAGCGGGAGGGCAAACGAGCAGTACTTC
CDR3: CASSLPTSGRANEQYF

size: .
V: TRBV5-4
J: TRBJ2-7
D: TRBD1
length: 14
DNA: TGTGCCAGCAGCTTGGGACAGGGCCCCTACGAGCAGTACTTC
CDR3: CASSLGQGPYEQYF

size: .
V: TRBV6-1
J: TRBJ2-7
D: .
length: 12
DNA: TGTGCCAGCTGGAAAGGGGCCTACGAGCAGTACTTC
CDR3: CASWKGAYEQYF

size: .
V: TRBV9
J: TRBJ2-7
D: TRBD1
length: 16
DNA: TGTGCCAGCAGCGTAGGAGGGACAGCCTCAACCTACGAGCAGTACTTC
CDR3: CASSVGGTASTYEQYF

size: .
V: TRBV5-5
J: TRBJ1-4
D: .
length: 15
DNA: TGTGCCAGCAGCCTTCCAGGGAGGCAGGATGAAAAACTGTTTTTT
CDR3: CASSLPGRQDEKLFF

size: once
V: TRBV6-6
J: TRBJ1-5
D: .
length: 16
DNA: TGTGCCAGCAGTTACGGTGACAGCAATAGCAATCAGCCCCAGCATTTT
CDR3: CASSYGDSNSNQPQHF